This T cell receptor (beta chain) was recovered during a study of blood T cell repertoires in COVID-19. Study processing details: It was from reference gene primer amplification that nucleated cell counts were estimated. TCRdb's copy holds only in-frame clones and misses some; the assay was immunoSEQ multiplex PCR. V and J calls and clone size are those listed in that table; D and trimming were worked out from the DNA. The table lists under 300,000 clones, about four fifths of them singletons, with around 2.9% in the top ten. The V end lost 7 bases, the J end lost 1 base, and 10 bases lay between the germline ends. CDR1 is LNHDA and CDR2 is SQIVND in the germline V gene (reference sequence). This CDR3 comprises 14 residues.

Specimen: peripheral blood. The source is a woman aged 60-75 years with active or convalescent COVID-19. The chain uses TRBV19 and TRBJ2-2; the D gene is possibly TRBD1 (6 bases). In DNA, the CDR3 is TGTGCCAGTATTTCAGGGGTGAACACCGGGGAGCTGTTTTTT. It translates to CASISGVNTGELFF.